This T cell receptor beta chain derives from a study of regulatory T cells in long-lasting Graves disease. Turning to the study itself: Over 5 years on antithyroid drugs plus positive TSH receptor antibodies marked Graves' disease as persistent. Points from the study as a whole: New patients shared about a thousand public clonotypes, fewer than the 2,500 to 3,000 shared by persistent patients. Only peripheral blood was studied, not thyroid tissue.

This clonotype was detected many times. Its cognate antigen is unknown. Noted time point: persistent/refractory GD, antithyroid drugs over 5 years with positive TRAb. The TCR library was prepared using RNA isolated from PBMCs. CDR1 and CDR2 (germline): MNHEY, SVGEGT. V lost 1 base and J lost 6; bases outside the gene matches: 0. The CDR3 runs to 14 residues. For TCR beta, libraries came from iRepertoire HTBI primers and Arm-PCR of CDR3 regions. TCRdb re-called the multiplex PCR reads with MiXCR, one entry per CDR3 protein. The repertoire holds hundreds of thousands of distinct CDR3 sequences, with 20% to 25% as singletons.

This clonotype originated in a female donor with Graves disease. V gene TRBV6-2 or TRBV6-3 combines with J gene TRBJ2-7; 13 bases fit TRBD2. Sequencing used peripheral blood mononuclear cells (PBMCs), obtained when the disease was refractory, from a patient treated with antithyroid drugs. Written as DNA, the CDR3 is TGTGCCAGCAGTTACTGGACTAGCGGGGGCGAGCAGTACTTC. Translated, it gives CASSYWTSGGEQYF.